This TCR beta chain was profiled in a study of blood T cell dynamics during melanoma immunotherapy. Study context: Metastatic melanoma patients received first-line pembrolizumab or nivolumab plus ipilimumab. Findings and limits, study-wide: PBMC repertoires of eventual disease-control patients split at W3 into clonality or diversity gains.

The sample's time point: pre-treatment baseline. Blood was drawn before treatment and at week 3 after checkpoint blockade. Each bulk PBMC sample had 300 to 400 ng DNA loaded. Clones were read by immunoSEQ multiplex PCR, and TCRdb kept only the in-frame ones, dropping some. The sample contains around 13,000 clones, just over 85% of which appear only once. V dropped 1 base and J dropped 2; count of bases not matched to a gene: 6. The CDR3 totals 15 residues. Germline CDR1 and CDR2: SGHDT and YYEEEE. Of note for this clone: The antigen is undetermined.

The gene calls are TRBV5-6 and TRBJ2-7, with TRBD1 matching over 7 bases. This receptor was obtained from a human donor with melanoma. The sequencing used blood, collected from a patient treated with checkpoint blockade. CDR3 in amino acids: CASSLFGTVPYEQYF. The CDR3 coding sequence is TGTGCCAGCAGCTTGTTCGGGACAGTTCCCTACGAGCAGTACTTC.